This T cell receptor beta chain was captured in a study of post-analysis software for immune sequencing data. Broader study findings: Among 4 or 5 TRBV segments more frequent in patients than controls were TRBV5-6, TRBV5-1 and TRBV20-1. There was significantly lower normalized Chao1 diversity in multiple sclerosis patients than in controls.

Unique molecular identifiers were present in the TCR beta cDNA libraries. MiXCR was run by TCRdb on the PCR reads, yielding one entry per CDR3 protein. The profile covers some 800,000 distinct CDR3 sequences, with roughly 50% appearing a single time and around 4.7% taken by the ten largest. This CDR3 is built from 12 residues. This clonotype was counted only a few times. What it binds is not known. This rearrangement joins TRBV12-3 or TRBV12-4 to TRBJ2-5; D might be TRBD2 (6 bases). The end of the DNA is better explained by TRBJ2-7, so the J call may be wrong. The sequenced sample was blood. This sequence was found in a girl under 18 with multiple sclerosis. In DNA form, the CDR3 reads TGTGCCAGCAATCGGGAGAGCTTCGAGCAGTACTTC. It yields the protein CASNRESFEQYF.